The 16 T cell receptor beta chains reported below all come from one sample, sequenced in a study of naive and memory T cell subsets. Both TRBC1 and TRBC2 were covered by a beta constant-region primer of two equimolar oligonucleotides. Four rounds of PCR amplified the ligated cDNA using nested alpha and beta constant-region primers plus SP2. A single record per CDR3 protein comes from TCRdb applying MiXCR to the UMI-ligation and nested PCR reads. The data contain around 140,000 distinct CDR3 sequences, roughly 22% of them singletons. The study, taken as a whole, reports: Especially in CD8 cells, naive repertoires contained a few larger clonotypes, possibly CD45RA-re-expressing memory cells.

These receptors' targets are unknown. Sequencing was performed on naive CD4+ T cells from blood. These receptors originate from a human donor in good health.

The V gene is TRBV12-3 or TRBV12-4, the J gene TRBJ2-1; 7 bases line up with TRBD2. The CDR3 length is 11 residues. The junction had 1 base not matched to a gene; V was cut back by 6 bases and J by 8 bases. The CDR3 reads CASSRGDEQFF. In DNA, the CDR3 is TGTGCCAGCAGCCGGGGGGATGAGCAGTTCTTC.

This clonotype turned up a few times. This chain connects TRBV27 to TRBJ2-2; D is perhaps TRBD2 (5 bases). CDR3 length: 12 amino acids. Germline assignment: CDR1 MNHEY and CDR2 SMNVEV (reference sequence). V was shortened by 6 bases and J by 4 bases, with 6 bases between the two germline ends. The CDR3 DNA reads TGTGCCAGCAGGGAGGCCACCGGGGAGCTGTTTTTT. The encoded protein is CASREATGELFF.

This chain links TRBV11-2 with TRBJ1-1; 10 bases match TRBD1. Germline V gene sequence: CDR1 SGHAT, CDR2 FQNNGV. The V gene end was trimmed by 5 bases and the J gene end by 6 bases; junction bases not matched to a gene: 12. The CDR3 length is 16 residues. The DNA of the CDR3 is TGTGCCAGCAGCCCGAAGGGACAGGGGAAGGATCCTGAAGCTTTCTTT. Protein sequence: CASSPKGQGKDPEAFF.

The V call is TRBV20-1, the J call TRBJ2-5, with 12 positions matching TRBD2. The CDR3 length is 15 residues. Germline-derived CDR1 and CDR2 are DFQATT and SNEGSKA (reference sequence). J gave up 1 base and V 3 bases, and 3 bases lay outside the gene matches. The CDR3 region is CSASGLAGSQETQYF. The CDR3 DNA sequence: TGCAGTGCTAGCGGACTAGCGGGAAGCCAAGAGACCCAGTACTTC.

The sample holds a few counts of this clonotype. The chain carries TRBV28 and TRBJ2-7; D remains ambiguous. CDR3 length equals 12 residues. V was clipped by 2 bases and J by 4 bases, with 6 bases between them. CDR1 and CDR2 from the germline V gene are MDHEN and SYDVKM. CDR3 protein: CASSLRAYEQYF. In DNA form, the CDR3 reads TGTGCCAGCAGTTTACGGGCTTACGAGCAGTACTTC.

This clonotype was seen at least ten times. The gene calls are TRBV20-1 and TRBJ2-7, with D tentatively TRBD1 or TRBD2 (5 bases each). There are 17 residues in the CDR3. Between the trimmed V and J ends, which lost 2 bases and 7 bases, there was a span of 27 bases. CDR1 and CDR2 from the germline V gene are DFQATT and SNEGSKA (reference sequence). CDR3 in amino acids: CSARMGPYRQSSREQYF. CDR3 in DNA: TGCAGTGCTAGAATGGGACCCTACAGGCAATCCTCTCGGGAGCAGTACTTC.

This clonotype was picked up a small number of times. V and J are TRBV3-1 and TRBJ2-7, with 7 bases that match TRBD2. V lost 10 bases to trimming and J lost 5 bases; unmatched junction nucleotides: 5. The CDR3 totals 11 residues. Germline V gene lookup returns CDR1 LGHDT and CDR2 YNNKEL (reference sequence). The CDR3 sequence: CATTSGDEQYF. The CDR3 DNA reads TGTGCCACCACAAGCGGGGACGAGCAGTACTTC.

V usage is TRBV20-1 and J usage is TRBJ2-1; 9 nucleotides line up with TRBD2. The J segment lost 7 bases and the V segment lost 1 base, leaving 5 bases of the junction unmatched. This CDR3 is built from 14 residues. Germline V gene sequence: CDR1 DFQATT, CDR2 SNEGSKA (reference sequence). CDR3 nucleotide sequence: TGCAGTGCTAGAGTCCCGGGACTAGCAAATGAGCAGTTCTTC. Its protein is CSARVPGLANEQFF.

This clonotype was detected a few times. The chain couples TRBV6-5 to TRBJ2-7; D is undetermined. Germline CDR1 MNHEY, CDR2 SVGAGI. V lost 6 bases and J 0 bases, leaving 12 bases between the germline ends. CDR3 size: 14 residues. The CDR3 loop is CASRRTASSYEQYF. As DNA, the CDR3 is TGTGCCAGCAGACGGACGGCGAGCTCCTACGAGCAGTACTTC.

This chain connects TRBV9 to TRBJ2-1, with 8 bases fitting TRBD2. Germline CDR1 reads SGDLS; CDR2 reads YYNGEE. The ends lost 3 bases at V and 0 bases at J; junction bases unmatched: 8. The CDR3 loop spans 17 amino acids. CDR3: CASSASGGRSSYNEQFF. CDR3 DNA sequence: TGTGCCAGCAGCGCCAGCGGGGGCAGGAGCTCCTACAATGAGCAGTTCTTC.

CDR3 region: CASSLGGGVSNQPQHF. CDR3 nucleotides: TGTGCCAGCAGCTTAGGTGGGGGCGTCAGCAATCAGCCCCAGCATTTT. The chain couples TRBV7-9 to TRBJ1-5; D is possibly TRBD1 (6 bases). Trimming shortened V by 1 base and J by 1 base, and 11 bases separated the two germline ends. The CDR3 totals 16 residues. The germline V gene encodes CDR1 SEHNR and CDR2 FQNEAQ (reference sequence).

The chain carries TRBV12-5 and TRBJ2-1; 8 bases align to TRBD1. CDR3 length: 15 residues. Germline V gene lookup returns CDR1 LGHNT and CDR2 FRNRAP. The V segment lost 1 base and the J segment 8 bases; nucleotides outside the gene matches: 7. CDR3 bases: TGTGCTAGTGGTTTGGGTCAGGACAGGGCCGATGAGCAGTTCTTC. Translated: CASGLGQDRADEQFF. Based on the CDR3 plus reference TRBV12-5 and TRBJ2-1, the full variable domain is DARVTQTPRHKVTEMGQEVTMRCQPILGHNTVFWYRQTMMQGLELLAYFRNRAPLDDSGMPKDRFSAEMPDATLATLKIQPSEPRDSAVYFCASGLGQDRADEQFFGPGTRLTVL.

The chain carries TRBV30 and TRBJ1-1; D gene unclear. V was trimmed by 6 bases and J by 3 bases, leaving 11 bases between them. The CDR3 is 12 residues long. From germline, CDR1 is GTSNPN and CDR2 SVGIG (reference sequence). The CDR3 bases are TGTGCCTGCGGACTACGGTACACTGAAGCTTTCTTT. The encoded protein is CACGLRYTEAFF. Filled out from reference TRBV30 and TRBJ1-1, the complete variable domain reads SQTIHQWPATLVQPVGSPLSLECTVEGTSNPNLYWYRQAAGRGLQLLFYSVGIGQISSEVPQNLSASRPQDRQFILSSKKLLLSDSGFYLCACGLRYTEAFFGQGTRLTVV.

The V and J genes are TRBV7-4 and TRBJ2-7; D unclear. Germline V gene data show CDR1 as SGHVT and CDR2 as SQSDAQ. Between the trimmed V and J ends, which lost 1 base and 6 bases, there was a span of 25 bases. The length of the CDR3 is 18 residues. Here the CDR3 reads CASSLESVWTQGWGEQYF. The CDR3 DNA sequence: TGTGCCAGCAGCTTAGAGTCGGTTTGGACCCAAGGGTGGGGCGAGCAGTACTTC.

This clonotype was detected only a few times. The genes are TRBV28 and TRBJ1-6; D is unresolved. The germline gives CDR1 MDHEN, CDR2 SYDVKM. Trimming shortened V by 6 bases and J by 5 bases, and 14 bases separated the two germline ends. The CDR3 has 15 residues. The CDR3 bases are TGTGCCAGCAGCTCCATGGTCCGAGATAATTCACCCCTCCACTTT. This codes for CASSSMVRDNSPLHF.

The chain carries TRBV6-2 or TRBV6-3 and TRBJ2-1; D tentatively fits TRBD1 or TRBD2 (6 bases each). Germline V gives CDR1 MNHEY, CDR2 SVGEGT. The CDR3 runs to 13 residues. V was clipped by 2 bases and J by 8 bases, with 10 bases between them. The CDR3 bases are TGTGCCAGCAGTTACAGGGGGGAGGATGAGCAGTTCTTC. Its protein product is CASSYRGEDEQFF.